A single sample gave rise to the 21 T cell receptor beta chains below, sequenced in a study of chemoradiotherapy in HPV16-positive cancers. Assay used: immunoSEQ multiplex PCR; TCRdb lists only in-frame clones, some missing. The sample lists tens of thousands of clones, more than 75% occurring once. The input for sequencing was blood, taken from a patient who underwent chemoradiotherapy. The receptors derive from a human donor with HPV-associated anogenital cancer.

This sequence joins TRBV29-1 and TRBJ2-5, with TRBD1 matching 12 bases. CDR1 and CDR2 (germline): SQVTM, ANQGSEA. With V trimmed by 7 bases and J by 6 bases, 6 bases remained unmatched. CDR3 length: 13 amino acids. DNA for the CDR3: TGCAGCGGAGGGGACAGGGGGCCCAAGACCCAGTACTTC. Its translation is CSGGDRGPKTQYF.

V and J are TRBV6-6 and TRBJ1-5, with 8 positions matching TRBD1. The CDR3 is made up of 16 amino acids. Germline V gene sequence: CDR1 MNHNY, CDR2 SVGAGI (reference sequence). V lost 5 bases and J lost 9; bases outside the gene matches: 15. This CDR3 reads CASSAPGQERESPQHF. CDR3 DNA: TGTGCCAGCAGTGCCCCGGGACAGGAGAGGGAATCGCCCCAGCATTTT.

The chain employs TRBV9 and TRBJ1-2, with unresolved D. The CDR3 covers 13 residues. The ends were cut back, 6 bases at V and 4 bases at J, with 13 bases in the middle. Germline V gives CDR1 SGDLS, CDR2 YYNGEE. Here the CDR3 DNA reads TGTGCCAGCACCACATCCCCCTCCTATGGCTACACCTTC. Translation: CASTTSPSYGYTF.

The rearrangement uses TRBV12-5 and TRBJ2-2; TRBD1 is a possible D gene (6 bases). Trimming took off 0 bases at V and 1 base at J, with 12 bases between the two ends. The CDR3 is 17 residues long. The germline CDR1 and CDR2 sequences are LGHNT and FRNRAP. The CDR3 coding sequence is TGTGCTAGTGGTTTGGTAGTGGGGGCGTGGAACACCGGGGAGCTGTTTTTT. Translating gives CASGLVVGAWNTGELFF.

This clone was counted once. The genes are TRBV7-9 and TRBJ1-1; D ambiguous. The V end was cut by 1 base, the J end by 4 bases, with 16 bases between. Looked up from germline, CDR1 is SEHNR and CDR2 is FQNEAQ (reference sequence). The CDR3 is 16 residues long. CDR3 amino acids: CASSLGGGYSLTEAFF. The CDR3 nucleotides read TGTGCCAGCAGCTTAGGAGGAGGGTACAGTCTCACTGAAGCTTTCTTT. Based on the CDR3 plus reference TRBV7-9 and TRBJ1-1, the full variable domain is DTGVSQNPRHKITKRGQNVTFRCDPISEHNRLYWYRQTLGQGPEFLTYFQNEAQLEKSRLLSDRFSAERPKGSFSTLEIQRTEQGDSAMYLCASSLGGGYSLTEAFFGQGTRLTVV.

This chain uses TRBV5-4 with TRBJ1-5; 7 nucleotides agree with TRBD1. The CDR3 is made up of 14 amino acids. V dropped 5 bases and J dropped 5; count of bases not matched to a gene: 7. The germline V gene encodes CDR1 SGHNT and CDR2 YYREEE (reference sequence). The CDR3: CASSPGTEDQPQHF. DNA of the CDR3: TGTGCCAGCAGTCCAGGGACAGAAGATCAGCCCCAGCATTTT.

The chain recombines TRBV6-6 with TRBJ2-7, with a tentative D call TRBD2 (7 bases). V shed 4 bases and J shed 6 bases, with 16 bases lying between them. This CDR3 is built from 14 residues. Per the germline V gene, CDR1 is MNHNY and CDR2 is SVGAGI (reference sequence). The CDR3 DNA reads TGTGCCAGCAGTTCCTCCTGGAGGGGGGGCGAGCAGTACTTC. Protein: CASSSSWRGGEQYF.

The chain combines TRBV5-1 with TRBJ1-2; TRBD1 matches at 9 bases. The CDR3 runs to 16 residues. V gave up 3 bases and J gave up 5 bases; unmatched junction bases: 11. In germline, CDR1 is SGHRS, CDR2 YFSETQ. The CDR3 region has the DNA TGCGCCAGCAGCTCCGCCGGGACAGGGCTCCCGTATGGCTACACCTTC. This translates into CASSSAGTGLPYGYTF. Based on the CDR3 plus reference TRBV5-1 and TRBJ1-2, the full variable domain is KAGVTQTPRYLIKTRGQQVTLSCSPISGHRSVSWYQQTPGQGLQFLFEYFSETQRNKGNFPGRFSGRQFSNSRSEMNVSTLELGDSALYLCASSSAGTGLPYGYTFGSGTRLTVV.

The chain carries TRBV5-1 and TRBJ1-4, with D possibly TRBD1 on 5 matching bases. V lost 4 bases, J lost 3 bases, and 13 bases lay in between. This CDR3 contains 15 residues. Germline V gene lookup returns CDR1 SGHRS and CDR2 YFSETQ. The CDR3 region has the DNA TGCGCCAGCAGCCCCTCAGGGTCCCCTAATGAAAAACTGTTTTTT. Translated, it gives CASSPSGSPNEKLFF. Complete variable domain (other parts from reference TRBV5-1 and TRBJ1-4): KAGVTQTPRYLIKTRGQQVTLSCSPISGHRSVSWYQQTPGQGLQFLFEYFSETQRNKGNFPGRFSGRQFSNSRSEMNVSTLELGDSALYLCASSPSGSPNEKLFFGSGTQLSVL.

The V gene is TRBV28, the J gene TRBJ2-7; 9 nucleotides line up with TRBD1. The CDR3 is made up of 16 amino acids. CDR1 MDHEN and CDR2 SYDVKM come from the germline V gene. Trimming removed 5 bases from V and 3 bases from J; junction bases left unmatched: 11. The DNA for the CDR3 is TGTGCCAGCAGTCCTCAACCGGGACAGGGACACTACGAGCAGTACTTC. Translating it yields CASSPQPGQGHYEQYF.

The J gene is TRBJ2-1, the V gene TRBV23-1; 7 bases agree with TRBD1. TRBV23-1 belongs to the ORF category, with a function that is uncertain. This CDR3 has 13 amino acids. Losses at the gene ends were 10 bases for V and 7 bases for J; bases not matched to a gene: 10. CDR3 in amino acids: CATPTGSGNEQFF. CDR3 nucleotide sequence: TGCGCCACCCCGACAGGGTCTGGGAATGAGCAGTTCTTC.

The chain is built from TRBV7-9 and TRBJ1-5; 8 bases fit TRBD1. Germline CDR1 reads SEHNR; CDR2 reads FQNEAQ (reference sequence). The CDR3 is 15 residues long. V shed 5 bases and J 2 bases; nucleotides not matched to a gene: 5. In DNA form, the CDR3 reads TGTGCCAGCAGCCACGAGGGACAGGGCAATCAGCCCCAGCATTTT. This gives the protein CASSHEGQGNQPQHF.

The rearrangement uses TRBV30 and TRBJ1-2; D ambiguous. Trimming stripped 4 bases from V and 8 bases from J, with 11 bases between. This CDR3 spans 11 amino acids. Germline assignment: CDR1 GTSNPN and CDR2 SVGIG (reference sequence). The DNA of the CDR3 is TGTGCCTGGAACGGTGTAGGGGGCTACACCTTC. As protein: CAWNGVGGYTF.

V usage is TRBV7-8 and J usage is TRBJ2-7, with D possibly being TRBD2 (6 bases). With 4 bases removed from V and 2 bases from J, the gap between germline ends came to 15 bases. The germline CDR1 and CDR2 sequences are SGHVS and FQNEAQ. The CDR3 extends over 15 amino acids. CDR3 residues: CASSYPPAGTYEQYF. The CDR3 bases are TGTGCCAGCAGCTACCCCCCAGCGGGTACCTACGAGCAGTACTTC.

This clone occurred once. The chain is built from TRBV19 and TRBJ2-7, with unresolved D. CDR1 is LNHDA, CDR2 SQIVND, per germline (reference sequence). The CDR3 runs 15 residues. V was shortened by 1 base and J by 6 bases, with 16 bases between the two germline ends. The CDR3, as DNA: TGTGCCAGTAGTATAGCTGGTCTCAGGAAGGTCGAGCAGTACTTC. It encodes CASSIAGLRKVEQYF.

V gene TRBV7-3 combines with J gene TRBJ2-2; 8 nucleotides agree with TRBD2. Germline CDR1 and CDR2: SGHTA and FQGTGA. The CDR3 covers 17 residues. V lost 5 bases to trimming and J lost 1 base; unmatched junction nucleotides: 9. The CDR3 protein is CASSPSGGPRNTGELFF. The CDR3 coding sequence is TGTGCCAGCAGCCCCTCGGGAGGGCCTAGGAACACCGGGGAGCTGTTTTTT. The whole variable domain, filled in from reference TRBV7-3 and TRBJ2-2, reads GAGVSQTPSNKVTEKGKYVELRCDPISGHTALYWYRQSLGQGPEFLIYFQGTGAADDSGLPNDRFFAVRPEGSVSTLKIQRTERGDSAVYLCASSPSGGPRNTGELFFGEGSRLTVL.

The gene calls are TRBV27 and TRBJ2-1; the match to TRBD1 covers 8 bases. Germline assignment: CDR1 MNHEY and CDR2 SMNVEV (reference sequence). The CDR3 totals 15 residues. V gave up 5 bases and J gave up 5 bases; unmatched junction bases: 8. The DNA for the CDR3 is TGTGCCAGCAGTCCGGACAGGGTATTTCACAATGAGCAGTTCTTC. Encoded protein: CASSPDRVFHNEQFF.

This clone has only one observation. This chain links TRBV5-1 with TRBJ2-2; 7 bases match TRBD2. The germline V gene encodes CDR1 SGHRS and CDR2 YFSETQ. The CDR3 consists of 14 residues. Trimming took 3 bases from V and 8 from J; bases not matched to a gene: 7. The CDR3 nucleotides are TGCGCCAGCAGCTATCTAGCGGCCGGGGGGGAGCTGTTTTTT. This codes for CASSYLAAGGELFF.

The J gene is TRBJ1-6, the V gene TRBV19; 9 positions agree with TRBD1. Per germline, CDR1 LNHDA and CDR2 SQIVND (reference sequence). V shed 5 bases and J 2 bases; nucleotides not matched to a gene: 4. This CDR3 region has 16 residues. CDR3 nucleotide sequence: TGTGCCAGTAGTGTCAGACAGGGGGCCTATAATTCACCCCTCCACTTT. It translates to CASSVRQGAYNSPLHF.

The CDR3 is CASSVGGEETQYF. For the CDR3, the DNA is TGTGCCAGCAGCGTAGGAGGGGAAGAGACCCAGTACTTC. V is TRBV9 and J is TRBJ2-5, with D perhaps being TRBD1 or TRBD2 (5 bases each). Germline CDR1 reads SGDLS; CDR2 reads YYNGEE. The germline V and J ends were trimmed by 0 bases and 3 bases, with 6 bases remaining between them. There are 13 residues in the CDR3.

This chain links TRBV6-5 with TRBJ2-3; the match to TRBD1 covers 8 bases. The J segment lost 3 bases and the V segment lost 7 bases, leaving 6 bases of the junction unmatched. Looked up from germline, CDR1 is MNHEY and CDR2 is SVGAGI. This CDR3 region has 14 residues. The CDR3 nucleotides read TGTGCCAGCACGTCTGGACAGGGTACAGATACGCAGTATTTT. Translation: CASTSGQGTDTQYF.